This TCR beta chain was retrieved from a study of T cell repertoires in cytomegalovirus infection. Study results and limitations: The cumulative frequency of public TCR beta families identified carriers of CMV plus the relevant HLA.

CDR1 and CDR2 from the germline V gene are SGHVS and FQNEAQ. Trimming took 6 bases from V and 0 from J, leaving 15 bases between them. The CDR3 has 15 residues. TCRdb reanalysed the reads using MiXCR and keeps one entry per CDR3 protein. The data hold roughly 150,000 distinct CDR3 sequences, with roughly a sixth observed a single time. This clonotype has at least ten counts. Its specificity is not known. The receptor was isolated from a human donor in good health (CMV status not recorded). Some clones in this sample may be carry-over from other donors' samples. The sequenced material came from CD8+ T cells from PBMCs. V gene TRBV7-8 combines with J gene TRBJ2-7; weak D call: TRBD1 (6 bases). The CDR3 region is CASSQQGGSSYEQYF. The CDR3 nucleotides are TGTGCCAGCAGTCAACAGGGTGGAAGCTCCTACGAGCAGTACTTC.